This T cell receptor (beta chain) was found in a study of T cell responses to AZD1222 COVID-19 vaccine. Some clones are missing from TCRdb's copy, which holds only in-frame ones; the method was immunoSEQ multiplex PCR. The sample comprises 100,000 to 150,000 clones, roughly 88% of which are singletons, and approximately 5.9% rests with the top ten. CDR3 length: 16 amino acids. CDR1 is MDHEN and CDR2 is SYDVKM in the germline V gene. The V segment lost 4 bases and the J segment 2 bases; nucleotides outside the gene matches: 7. The rearrangement joins TRBV28 to TRBJ1-5, with TRBD1 matching 8 bases. Sequencing used peripheral blood, obtained on day 0 of AZD1222 vaccination. The receptor's source is an adult in good health. CDR3 in amino acids: CASSSLQGAGNQPQHF. In nucleotides, the CDR3 is TGTGCCAGCAGTTCCCTTCAGGGGGCTGGCAATCAGCCCCAGCATTTT.